This is a list of T cell receptor beta chains from one sample in a study of CD8+CD57+ T cells in acquired aplastic anemia. TCRdb used MiXCR to reprocess the reads, holding one entry per CDR3 protein. This table holds approximately 380,000 distinct CDR3 sequences, about two thirds found once. The specimen sequenced was sorted CD4+, CD8+, or CD8+CD57+ T cells (not recorded which) from PBMCs. Receptors originate from a human donor in good health, serving as a control. Both conserved end residues are part of each CDR3. D genes are given only for firm matches. Only part of the rows carry a size: once, few, many, or a class if the clone is expanded.

d_call j_call v_call clone_size cdr3_aa cdr3_nt
TRBD2 TRBJ2-3 TRBV20-1 once CSATSRGGGTQYF TGCAGTGCTACCTCCCGGGGGGGAGGTACGCAGTATTTT
. TRBJ1-6 TRBV5-1 . CASSLGWAQSPLHF TGTGCCAGCAGCCTGGGTTGGGCCCAATCACCCCTCCACTTT
. TRBJ1-4 TRBV7-3 . CASRLRRRNEKLFF TGTGCCAGCAGACTCCGGAGGAGGAATGAAAAGCTGTTTTTT
. TRBJ1-5 TRBV7-9 many CASSLVVTGGSNQPQHF TGTGCCAGCAGCTTAGTGGTGACAGGCGGAAGCAATCAGCCCCAGCATTTT
. TRBJ2-6 TRBV20-1 . CSARTGDMANVLTF TGCAGTGCCAGGACGGGGGATATGGCTAACGTCCTGACTTTC
. TRBJ1-1 TRBV19 . CASSMRQVHTETLF TGTGCCAGTAGTATGAGACAGGTGCACACTGAAACGCTCTTT
. TRBJ1-2 TRBV7-3 . CASSLPQGYPSFHYGYTF TGTGCCAGCAGCTTACCACAGGGATACCCTTCCTTCCACTATGGCTACACCTTC
. TRBJ1-1 TRBV2 . CASSVGDPSKADACF TGTGCCAGCAGCGTCGGGGACCCCAGTAAAGCTGACGCTTGCTTT
. TRBJ1-4 TRBV5-8 . CASSERGKLFF TGTGCCAGCAGTGAAAGGGGGAAACTGTTTTTT
TRBD1 TRBJ2-5 TRBV20-1 . CSARDGTGRETQYF TGCAGTGCTAGAGATGGGACAGGGCGGGAGACCCAGTACTTC
. TRBJ1-5 TRBV12-3/TRBV12-4 . CASSRAGGANHPQHF TGTGCCAGCAGCAGGGCCGGGGGTGCCAACCATCCCCAGCATTTT
. TRBJ2-5 TRBV7-8 . CASKKTAVGYGYTYF TGTGCCAGCAAAAAGACGGCCGTGGGCTATGGCTACACCTACTTC
. TRBJ1-2 TRBV10-3 few CAISDFKPGFNYGYTF TGTGCCATCAGTGATTTCAAGCCAGGGTTCAACTATGGCTACACCTTC
. TRBJ2-7 TRBV12-3/TRBV12-4 few CASSRGRGISYEQYF TGTGCCAGCAGTAGGGGCAGGGGTATTAGCTACGAGCAGTACTTC
. TRBJ1-6 TRBV7-3 . CASSDGIDSPHHF TGTGCCAGCAGCGATGGGATAGATTCACCCCATCACTTT
TRBD1 TRBJ1-2 TRBV24-1 once CATSTQGQSYGYTF TGTGCCACCAGTACGCAGGGACAGAGCTATGGCTACACCTTC
TRBD2 TRBJ2-3 TRBV29-1 few CSVRLAGGTDTQYF TGCAGCGTCAGACTAGCGGGGGGTACAGATACGCAGTATTTT
. TRBJ1-5 TRBV9 . CASSVNRSGGRQYF TGTGCCAGCAGCGTAAATCGCAGCGGGGGGCGGCAATATTTT
TRBD1 TRBJ1-2 TRBV2 . CASSLTTGAGQPQNF TGTGCCAGCAGTTTGACGACAGGGGCTGGCCAACCCCAGAACTTC
TRBD1 TRBJ2-7 TRBV14 . CASSGTGYSPHYF TGTGCCAGCAGCGGGACAGGGTATTCACCCCACTACTTC
TRBD1 TRBJ2-7 TRBV10-3 . CAISDQDRGYEQYF TGTGCCATCAGTGATCAGGACAGGGGGTACGAGCAGTACTTC
TRBD1 TRBJ1-2 TRBV7-3 . CASSYSGQGDSPLYTF TGTGCCAGCAGTTACTCAGGACAGGGAGATTCACCCCTCTACACCTTC
. TRBJ1-5 TRBV7-9 . CASSLTMGLYGYTF TGTGCCAGCAGCTTAACGATGGGACTTTATGGCTACACCTTT
. TRBJ1-2 TRBV20-1 once CSVWMGASGYTF TGCAGTGTTTGGATGGGGGCGTCTGGCTACACCTTC
TRBD1 TRBJ1-2 TRBV7-2 . CASSLASGTAGYGYTF TGTGCCAGCAGCTTAGCAAGTGGGACAGCTGGCTATGGCTACACCTTC
TRBD1 TRBJ2-7 TRBV6-1 many CASRERQGIVYEQYF TGTGCCAGCAGGGAGAGACAGGGAATAGTCTACGAGCAGTACTTC
TRBD1 TRBJ1-1 TRBV10-2 . CASSDYRGMNTEAFF TGCGCCAGCAGTGATTACAGGGGGATGAACACTGAAGCTTTCTTT
. TRBJ1-2 TRBV7-2 . CATSRENPGDRYTF TGTGCCACCAGCAGAGAGAATCCGGGGGATCGCTACACCTTC
. TRBJ2-7 TRBV7-9 many CASSLDRTSSYEQYF TGTGCCAGCAGCTTAGACAGAACGAGCTCCTACGAGCAGTACTTC
. TRBJ2-2 TRBV7-6 . CASGPGRATGELFF TGTGCCAGCGGCCCCGGCAGGGCCACCGGGGAGCTGTTCTTT
. TRBJ2-2 TRBV20-1 many CSARDLGGRSTGELFF TGCAGTGCTAGAGATCTTGGGGGGAGGAGCACCGGGGAGCTGTTTTTT
. TRBJ2-7 TRBV11-2 . CASSLFRGSSYEQYF TGTGCCAGCAGCTTATTCAGGGGCAGCTCCTACGAGCAGTACTTC
. TRBJ2-3 TRBV11-2 many CASSLIAATDTQYF TGTGCCAGCAGCCTGATAGCGGCCACAGATACGCAGTATTTT
. TRBJ2-3 TRBV5-8 many CASSLQGGPGTQYF TGTGCCAGCAGCTTGCAGGGGGGTCCAGGTACGCAGTATTTT
. TRBJ1-2 TRBV6-5 . CASSYSNRVGYGHTF TGTGCCAGCAGTTACTCAAACAGAGTAGGCTATGGCCACACCTTC
. TRBJ2-1 TRBV6-1 . CASIYRYNEQFF TGTGCCAGCATCTACCGGTACAATGAGCAGTTCTTC
. TRBJ2-5 TRBV20-1 . CSVGEGGEEFQETQYF TGCAGCGTAGGAGAGGGGGGCGAGGAGTTCCAAGAGACCCAGTACTTC
TRBD2 TRBJ2-3 TRBV20-1 once CSARWGGSNADTQYF TGCAGTGCCCGCTGGGGGGGGTCTAACGCAGATACGCAGTATTTT
. TRBJ2-7 TRBV5-1 many CASSLDARPSYEQYF TGCGCCAGCAGCTTGGATGCGAGGCCCTCCTACGAGCAGTACTTC
. TRBJ2-1 TRBV10-3 few CAISESRDSTNEQFF TGTGCCATCAGTGAGTCGCGGGACAGTACCAATGAGCAGTTCTTC
. TRBJ1-1 TRBV11-1 . CLSSLAGVSRTEAFF TGTCTCAGCAGCTTAGCGGGAGTGAGCCGCACTGAAGCTTTCTTT
TRBD1 TRBJ2-2 TRBV6-5 few CASRGDRDHGELFF TGTGCCAGCCGAGGGGACAGGGATCACGGGGAGCTGTTTTTT
. TRBJ2-1 TRBV7-3 . CASRLRSGQVF TGTGCTAGCAGACTCAGAAGTGGGCAGGTATTC
. TRBJ1-1 TRBV15 . CSAIRRTNTEAFF TGCAGCGCAATACGAAGAACCAACACCGAAGCTTTCTTT
. TRBJ1-1 TRBV10-3 few CAISESGGNTEAFF TGTGCCATCAGTGAGTCTGGGGGGAACACTGAAGCTTTCTTT
. TRBJ2-2 TRBV7-2 many CASSPAANTGELFF TGTGCCAGCAGCCCAGCGGCGAACACCGGGGAGCTGTTTTTT
. TRBJ2-7 TRBV9 . CASSREDRVRSREQYF TGTGCCAGCAGCAGGGAGGATCGGGTAAGGTCCCGCGAGCAGTACTTC
. TRBJ2-7 TRBV9 . CASSVGLTGAGNKQYF TGTGCCAGCAGCGTGGGTTTGACAGGCGCTGGAAACAAGCAGTACTTC
. TRBJ2-1 TRBV20-1 many CSASSGGDEQFF TGCAGTGCTAGTTCCGGGGGCGATGAGCAGTTCTTC
. TRBJ1-2 TRBV7-2 many CASSSMGRSLYGYTF TGTGCCAGCAGCTCGATGGGACGGAGCCTCTATGGCTACACCTTC
. TRBJ1-6 TRBV7-8 . CASRDLGRSYEHYYF TGTGCCAGCAGGGACCTCGGGAGGTCCTACGAGCACTACTACTTT
. TRBJ1-2 TRBV9 . CASSAGDYRGAVYTF TGTGCCAGCAGCGCAGGGGATTACCGGGGTGCTGTTTACACCTTC
. TRBJ1-1 TRBV10-2 . CASSEVAGNTEAFF TGCGCCAGCAGTGAGGTCGCGGGGAACACTGAAGCTTTCTTT
. TRBJ2-7 TRBV4-1 many CASSLPGAQSYEQYF TGCGCCAGCAGCCTTCCCGGTGCTCAATCCTACGAGCAGTACTTC
. TRBJ2-1 TRBV9 . CASSVERRIYNEQFF TGTGCCAGCAGCGTAGAACGACGGATCTACAATGAGCAGTTCTTC
. TRBJ2-5 TRBV7-2 . CASSLGGYEQYFGQYF .
TRBD1 TRBJ1-2 TRBV29-1 . CSVGGGTGGTTYGYTF TGCAGCGTTGGGGGCGGGACAGGGGGCACGACCTATGGCTACACCTTC
. TRBJ1-6 TRBV7-8 . CATSRAGGGEYSPLHF TGTGCCACCAGCAGAGCGGGCGGGGGTGAGTATTCTCCCCTCCACTTT